This T cell receptor beta chain is drawn from a study of blood T cell repertoires in COVID-19. J gave up 4 bases and V 2 bases, and 4 bases lay outside the gene matches. The germline V gene has CDR1 SGHTA and CDR2 FQGNSA. This CDR3 spans 15 amino acids. Here immunoSEQ multiplex PCR was the method, and the copy in TCRdb shows in-frame clones only, minus some. The sample has tens of thousands of clones; more than 75% are singletons. V and J are TRBV7-2 and TRBJ1-5; 8 bases are shared with TRBD1. This receptor was identified in a woman over 75 with active COVID-19. What was sequenced was peripheral blood. The CDR3 protein is CASSLWGTGNQPQHF. Written as DNA, the CDR3 is TGTGCCAGCAGCTTATGGGGGACAGGAAATCAGCCCCAGCATTTT.